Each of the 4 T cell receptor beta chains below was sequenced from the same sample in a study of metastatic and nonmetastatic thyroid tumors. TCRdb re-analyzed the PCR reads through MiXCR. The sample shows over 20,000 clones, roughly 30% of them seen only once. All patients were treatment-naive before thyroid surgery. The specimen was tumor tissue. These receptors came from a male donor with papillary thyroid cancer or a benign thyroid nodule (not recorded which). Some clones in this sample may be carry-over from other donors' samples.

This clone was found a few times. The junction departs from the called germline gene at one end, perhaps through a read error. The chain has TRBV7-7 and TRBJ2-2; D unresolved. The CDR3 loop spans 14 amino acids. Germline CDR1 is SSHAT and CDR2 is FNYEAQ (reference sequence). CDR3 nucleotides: TGTGCTAGCAGCTTCGGGCGAAACACCTGGGAGCTGTTTTTT. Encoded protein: CASSFGRNTWELFF.

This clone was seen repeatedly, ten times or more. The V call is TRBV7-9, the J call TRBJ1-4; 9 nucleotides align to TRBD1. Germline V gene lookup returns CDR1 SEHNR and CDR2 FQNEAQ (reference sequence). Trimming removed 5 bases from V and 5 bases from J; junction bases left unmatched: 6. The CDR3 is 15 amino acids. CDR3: CASSVPGTGNEKLFF. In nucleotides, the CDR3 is TGTGCCAGCAGCGTACCCGGGACAGGGAATGAAAAACTGTTTTTT.

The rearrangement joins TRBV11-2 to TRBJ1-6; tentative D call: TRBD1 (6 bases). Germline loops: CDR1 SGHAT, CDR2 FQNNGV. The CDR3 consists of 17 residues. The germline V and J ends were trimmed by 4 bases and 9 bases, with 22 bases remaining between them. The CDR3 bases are TGTGCCAGCAGCTCTCAAAACTCGGGGGGCTATGGTTCACCCCTCCACTTT. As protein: CASSSQNSGGYGSPLHF.

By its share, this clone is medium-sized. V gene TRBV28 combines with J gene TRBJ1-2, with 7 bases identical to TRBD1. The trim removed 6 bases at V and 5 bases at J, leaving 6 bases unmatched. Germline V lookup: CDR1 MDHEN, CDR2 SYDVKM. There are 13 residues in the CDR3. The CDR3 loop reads CASRHKTGYGYTF. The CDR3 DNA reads TGTGCCAGCAGGCACAAGACAGGGTATGGCTACACCTTC.